This record looks at one T cell receptor (beta chain) sequence and its context. Antigen specificity is unknown. MiXCR, applied by TCRdb to the 5' RACE reads, yields one record per CDR3 protein. The table includes 250,000 to 400,000 distinct CDR3 sequences, 3.5% to 4.5% detected once. This specimen belongs to a study of T cells after yellow fever vaccination. At the level of the study: When fractions had low cell numbers, they were prepared with SMART-Seq v4 Ultra Low Input.

Study results and limitations: The study re-detected most primary-vaccination clones after the booster (about 95% CD4, roughly 90% CD8).

Sequenced material: PBMCs, taken 15 days after the yellow fever booster vaccination. The receptor's source is a man aged 18 to 29 who received the YFV17D yellow fever vaccine.

The CDR3 protein is CASSPPPGGLRTQYF. The CDR3 DNA sequence: TGTGCCAGCAGCCCGCCCCCGGGTGGCCTGAGAACCCAGTACTTC. The V and J genes are TRBV7-9 and TRBJ2-5; no firm D call. Germline V gene lookup returns CDR1 SEHNR and CDR2 FQNEAQ (reference sequence). The CDR3 length is 15 residues. Trimming took off 5 bases at V and 8 bases at J, with 21 bases between the two ends.